Presented here are 12 T cell receptor beta chains from one specimen sequenced in a study of blood T cell repertoires in COVID-19. TCRdb's table, derived via immunoSEQ multiplex PCR, lists solely in-frame clones and lacks some. Of 35,000 to 40,000 clones in the sample, over 75% were seen once. The sequencing sample was made of peripheral blood. These receptors all come from a man in his 60s with active COVID-19.

V is TRBV7-9 and J is TRBJ1-3; D call uncertain. The V gene lost 5 bases and the J gene lost 0 bases, with 11 bases spanning the gap. Germline CDR1 is SEHNR and CDR2 is FQNEAQ (reference sequence). This CDR3 has 15 residues. The CDR3 region has the DNA TGTGCCAGCAGCCTTGACTGGAGCTCTGGAAACACCATATATTTT. Residues: CASSLDWSSGNTIYF.

The V gene is TRBV18, the J gene TRBJ2-6, with TRBD2 identical over 10 bases. The germline V gene has CDR1 KGHSH and CDR2 LQKENI. This CDR3 spans 17 amino acids. J gave up 0 bases and V 3 bases, and 2 bases lay outside the gene matches. DNA for the CDR3: TGTGCCAGCTCACCGACTAGCGGGTACTCTGGGGCCAACGTCCTGACTTTC. Translation gives CASSPTSGYSGANVLTF.

V is TRBV7-9 and J is TRBJ2-4; TRBD2 matches at 8 bases. Germline lookup yields CDR1 SEHNR and CDR2 FQNEAQ (reference sequence). CDR3 length: 18 amino acids. The ends lost 11 bases at V and 3 bases at J; junction bases unmatched: 21. Here the CDR3 DNA reads TGTGCCTCCGGAGCAACGGGAGGGAACCCCGGGAACAAAAACATTCAGTACTTC. Protein: CASGATGGNPGNKNIQYF.

The rearrangement joins TRBV7-9 to TRBJ2-7, with D possibly matching TRBD1 (5 bases). The CDR3 sequence is 14 residues long. Germline CDR1 SEHNR, CDR2 FQNEAQ (reference sequence). Trimming removed 4 bases at V and 5 bases at J, with 15 bases between. The CDR3 DNA sequence: TGTGCCAGCAGCTCATCGACAGTCTTAGACGAGCAGTACTTC. Its translation: CASSSSTVLDEQYF. Combining the CDR3 with reference TRBV7-9 and TRBJ2-7 gives the whole variable domain DTGVSQNPRHKITKRGQNVTFRCDPISEHNRLYWYRQTLGQGPEFLTYFQNEAQLEKSRLLSDRFSAERPKGSFSTLEIQRTEQGDSAMYLCASSSSTVLDEQYFGPGTRLTVT.

The chain uses TRBV3-1 (or the pseudogene TRBV3-2) and TRBJ1-5; 9 bases agree with TRBD1. Germline CDR1 LGHDT, CDR2 YNNKEL (reference sequence). Trimming removed 2 bases from V and 0 bases from J; junction bases left unmatched: 8. The CDR3 loop spans 18 amino acids. The CDR3 protein is CASSQSSGQGFSNQPQHF. CDR3 sequence (DNA): TGTGCCAGCAGCCAATCGTCCGGACAGGGGTTTAGCAATCAGCCCCAGCATTTT.

The J gene is TRBJ2-7, the V gene TRBV4-1, with 7 nucleotides matching TRBD1. Per the germline V gene, CDR1 is MGHRA and CDR2 is YSYEKL. The junction had 7 bases not matched to a gene; V was cut back by 4 bases and J by 1 base. The CDR3 is made up of 15 amino acids. The CDR3 region has the DNA TGCGCCAGCAGCCTAGAGACAGGGTTTTCCTACGAGCAGTACTTC. It translates to CASSLETGFSYEQYF.

This clone appeared a few times. This chain uses TRBV5-1 with TRBJ2-1; 8 nucleotides align to TRBD2. J gave up 7 bases and V 4 bases, and 10 bases lay outside the gene matches. The CDR3 is made up of 15 amino acids. Germline CDR1 reads SGHRS; CDR2 reads YFSETQ. The CDR3 reads CASSPDSGKGNEQFF. The CDR3 DNA reads as TGCGCCAGCAGCCCCGATAGCGGGAAGGGGAATGAGCAGTTCTTC.

V gene TRBV12-5 combines with J gene TRBJ2-7; 7 positions agree with TRBD1. Losses at the gene ends were 6 bases for V and 7 bases for J; bases not matched to a gene: 12. This CDR3 is 14 amino acids long. Germline CDR1 reads LGHNT; CDR2 reads FRNRAP. The CDR3 region has the DNA TGTGCTAGTGGCCTCGGGACAGAGCTTTGGGAGCAGTACTTC. This gives the protein CASGLGTELWEQYF.

This rearrangement joins TRBV5-1 to TRBJ1-3, with a weak D call TRBD1 (5 bases). The CDR3 totals 16 residues. The V end lost 4 bases, the J end lost 0 bases, and 14 bases lay between the germline ends. Germline V gene lookup returns CDR1 SGHRS and CDR2 YFSETQ. CDR3 region: CASSLGAALSGNTIYF. The CDR3 bases are TGCGCCAGCAGCCTTGGGGCCGCCCTCTCTGGAAACACCATATATTTT. Supplemented by reference TRBV5-1 and TRBJ1-3, the full variable domain reads KAGVTQTPRYLIKTRGQQVTLSCSPISGHRSVSWYQQTPGQGLQFLFEYFSETQRNKGNFPGRFSGRQFSNSRSEMNVSTLELGDSALYLCASSLGAALSGNTIYFGEGSWLTVV.

V gene TRBV21-1 combines with J gene TRBJ2-2; TRBD1, the D gene given by the table, was not confirmed from the DNA. TRBV21-1 constitutes a pseudogene. CDR3 length: 18 amino acids. The CDR3 here is CASSRGVGRTGVTGELFF. The CDR3 DNA follows: TGTGCCAGCAGCCGCGGAGTGGGGAGAACAGGGGTCACCGGGGAGCTGTTTTTT.

The V gene is TRBV6-5, the J gene TRBJ1-3; 10 nucleotides match TRBD1. Germline trimming cut 4 bases from V and 0 bases from J; bases unmatched to any gene: 3. CDR1 and CDR2 from the germline V gene are MNHEY and SVGAGI. This CDR3 has 16 residues. The CDR3 sequence is CASSWTGGFSGNTIYF. For the CDR3, the DNA is TGTGCCAGCAGTTGGACAGGGGGATTCTCTGGAAACACCATATATTTT.

The gene calls are TRBV4-3 and TRBJ1-6; a weak D match, TRBD1 (5 bases). The CDR3 spans 15 residues. Germline V gives CDR1 LGHNA, CDR2 YSLEER. The V and J ends lost 3 bases and 10 bases respectively, with 16 bases between them. The CDR3 nucleotides read TGCGCCAGCAGCCAGGGTCAGGGTGAAAAGTCACCCCTCCACTTT. Protein product: CASSQGQGEKSPLHF.